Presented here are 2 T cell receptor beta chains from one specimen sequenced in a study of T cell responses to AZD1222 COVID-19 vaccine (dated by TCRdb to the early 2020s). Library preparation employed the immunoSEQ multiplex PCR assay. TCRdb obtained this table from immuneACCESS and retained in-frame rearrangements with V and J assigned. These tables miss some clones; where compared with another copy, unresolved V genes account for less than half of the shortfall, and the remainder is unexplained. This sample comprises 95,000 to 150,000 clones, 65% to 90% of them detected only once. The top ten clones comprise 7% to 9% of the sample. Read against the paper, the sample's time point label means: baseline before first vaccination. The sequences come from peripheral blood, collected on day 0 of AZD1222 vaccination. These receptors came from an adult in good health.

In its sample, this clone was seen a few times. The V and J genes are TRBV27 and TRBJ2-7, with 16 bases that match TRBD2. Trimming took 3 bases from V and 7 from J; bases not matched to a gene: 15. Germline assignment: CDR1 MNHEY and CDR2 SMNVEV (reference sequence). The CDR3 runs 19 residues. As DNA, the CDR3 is TGTGCCAGCAGTTTCGACATTCCGGGACTAGCGGGAGGGCGGGGAGAGCAGTACTTC. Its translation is CASSFDIPGLAGGRGEQYF.

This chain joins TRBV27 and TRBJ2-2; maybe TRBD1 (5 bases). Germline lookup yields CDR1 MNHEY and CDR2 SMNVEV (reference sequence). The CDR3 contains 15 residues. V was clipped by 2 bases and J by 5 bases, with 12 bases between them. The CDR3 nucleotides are TGTGCCAGCAGTTTACAGAGCCAGGGAACCGGGGAGCTGTTTTTT. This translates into CASSLQSQGTGELFF.